The sequence of this TCR beta chain was determined in a study of T cell changes during pregnancy in multiple sclerosis. The V gene lost 3 bases and the J gene lost 5 bases, with 11 bases spanning the gap. Germline CDR1 is SGDLS and CDR2 is YYNGEE. The CDR3 extends over 13 amino acids. Some clones are missing from TCRdb's copy, which holds only in-frame ones; the method was immunoSEQ multiplex PCR. This table has more than 50,000 clones, approximately 91% appearing once. The chain carries TRBV9 and TRBJ1-1, with D possibly TRBD1 on 6 matching bases. The specimen comprised peripheral blood, sampled after pregnancy. The origin of this receptor is a female donor in good health, enrolled as a control in a pregnancy study. The CDR3 reads CASSANQGTEAFF. Here the CDR3 DNA reads TGTGCCAGCAGCGCGAATCAGGGGACTGAAGCTTTCTTT. The full variable domain, with the rest looked up from reference TRBV9 and TRBJ1-1, is DSGVTQTPKHLITATGQRVTLRCSPRSGDLSVYWYQQSLDQGLQFLIQYYNGEERAKGNILERFSAQQFPDLHSELNLSSLELGDSALYFCASSANQGTEAFFGQGTRLTVV.